Following are 5 T cell receptor beta chains from one sample sequenced in a study of T cell repertoires in cytomegalovirus infection. TCRdb called the reads again in MiXCR, with one record for every CDR3 protein. The repertoire includes roughly 320,000 distinct CDR3 sequences, over 7.5% of them detected once, and about 4.5% sits in the top ten. Material: PBMCs. Receptor source: a human donor in good health (CMV status not recorded). Some clones in this sample may be carry-over from other donors' samples.

The chain links TRBV24-1 to TRBJ2-5; 11 bases are a match to TRBD1. The CDR3 covers 15 residues. The germline V gene has CDR1 KGHDR and CDR2 SFDVKD. The J segment lost 3 bases and the V segment lost 4 bases, leaving 3 bases of the junction unmatched. CDR3 in amino acids: CATSEGTGGKETQYF. The CDR3 coding sequence is TGTGCCACCAGTGAGGGGACAGGGGGTAAAGAGACCCAGTACTTC.

A remark on this clonotype: The junction shows a germline mismatch at one end, possibly a read error. This chain connects TRBV5-3 to TRBJ2-7; no clear D. TRBV5-3 is an ORF for which the function is uncertain. This CDR3 region has 15 residues. The CDR3 sequence: CASSLDRAVGYEQYF. The CDR3 DNA is TGTGCCAGCAGCTTGGACCGGGCCGTAGGATACGAGCAGTACTTC.

There are a few counts of this clonotype. CDR3 region: CASSLGAGSGYTF. In nucleotides, the CDR3 is TGTGCCAGCAGTTTAGGGGCAGGGTCAGGCTACACCTTC. This chain uses TRBV27 with TRBJ1-2; TRBD1 might be the D (5 bases). Germline V gives CDR1 MNHEY, CDR2 SMNVEV (reference sequence). This CDR3 has 13 amino acids. The germline V and J ends were trimmed by 2 bases and 8 bases, with 12 bases remaining between them.

Ten or more counts support this clonotype. The J gene is TRBJ2-3, the V gene TRBV15; 10 bases match TRBD2. CDR1 is LNHNV, CDR2 YYDKDF, per germline (reference sequence). Germline trimming cut 4 bases from V and 6 bases from J; bases unmatched to any gene: 7. The CDR3 consists of 15 residues. In DNA, the CDR3 is TGTGCCACCAGCAACCAAGCGGGGGGGCCCGATACGCAGTATTTT. This sequence encodes CATSNQAGGPDTQYF. The full variable domain, in which reference TRBV15 and TRBJ2-3 provide the parts outside the CDR3, is DAMVIQNPRYQVTQFGKPVTLSCSQTLNHNVMYWYQQKSSQAPKLLFHYYDKDFNNEADTPDNFQSRRPNTSFCFLDIRSPGLGDTAMYLCATSNQAGGPDTQYFGPGTRLTVL.

This clonotype showed up just a few times. The V and J genes are TRBV24-1 and TRBJ2-5; the match to TRBD2 covers 10 bases. Germline CDR1 KGHDR, CDR2 SFDVKD. Germline trimming cut 8 bases from V and 7 bases from J; bases unmatched to any gene: 6. CDR3 length: 13 amino acids. The CDR3: CATKESGGGTQYF. CDR3 coding DNA: TGTGCCACCAAGGAAAGCGGGGGGGGGACCCAGTACTTC.